This T cell receptor (beta chain) emerged from a study of beta chain features in type 1 diabetes. The whole isolated RNA underwent reverse transcription, so sequencing captured expressed TCRB transcripts. The table came from immunoSEQ multiplex PCR; TCRdb's copy has only in-frame clones and leaves some out. The sample has some 640,000 clones, 11% to 15% seen once. The germline gives CDR1 MNHEY, CDR2 SMNVEV (reference sequence). The CDR3 contains 13 residues. V lost 2 bases, J lost 10 bases, and 12 bases lay in between. Comment on this clone: No antigen is known for it.

Study conclusions and caveats: Insertion counts at VDJ junctions were lower in type 1 diabetes patients, who also showed more deletions there. When Type 1 diabetes patients were examined, their TCRB CDR3s proved moderately but significantly shorter in all four CD4+ subsets. The similarity of naive, central memory and Treg TCRB repertoires appeared greater among patients than among healthy donors. Sequencing from cDNA could over-represent high-TCR-expressing cells. Here, the possible influence of HLA type (on TCRB rearrangement) remained unresolved.

V is TRBV27 and J is TRBJ2-1; D may be TRBD1 (5 bases). The sequence came from a man younger than 30 with type 1 diabetes. What was sequenced was naive CD4+ T cells from blood. The chain's CDR3 is CASSLKGRTEQFF. In DNA form, the CDR3 reads TGTGCCAGCAGTTTAAAGGGGCGGACCGAGCAGTTCTTC.